This TCR beta chain is from a study of response to subunit inactivated influenza vaccine. Overall study results and limits: Every seasonal influenza vaccination brings in few new T cells, the authors suggested.

TCRdb analysed the RT-PCR reads with MiXCR anew, one entry per CDR3 protein. The sample carries more than 500,000 distinct CDR3 sequences, about 11% recorded once. The CDR3 has 13 amino acids. Trimming stripped 2 bases from V and 8 bases from J, with 12 bases between. Notes on this clonotype: Its specificity is not known.

The data were also submitted as part of a second study, on T cells expressing NK-cell markers. Per that paper: 5'RACE template switching with UMIs produced the TCR beta cDNA. The sequencing cohort of eight donors included seven HCMV-seropositive individuals and one seronegative individual. Each of over 5 donors carried dominant NKG2C+ clonotypes accounting for about 1.0-7.0% of CD8+ T cells.

V and J are TRBV12-3 or TRBV12-4 and TRBJ1-2; TRBD1 might be the D (6 bases). The TCR was taken from a man aged 50 or older who received an inactivated influenza vaccine. The sequencing here drew on PBMCs from blood, taken on the day of vaccination. The CDR3 spells CASSLLGAGGYTF. Here the CDR3 DNA reads TGTGCCAGCAGTTTATTGGGGGCTGGAGGCTACACCTTC.